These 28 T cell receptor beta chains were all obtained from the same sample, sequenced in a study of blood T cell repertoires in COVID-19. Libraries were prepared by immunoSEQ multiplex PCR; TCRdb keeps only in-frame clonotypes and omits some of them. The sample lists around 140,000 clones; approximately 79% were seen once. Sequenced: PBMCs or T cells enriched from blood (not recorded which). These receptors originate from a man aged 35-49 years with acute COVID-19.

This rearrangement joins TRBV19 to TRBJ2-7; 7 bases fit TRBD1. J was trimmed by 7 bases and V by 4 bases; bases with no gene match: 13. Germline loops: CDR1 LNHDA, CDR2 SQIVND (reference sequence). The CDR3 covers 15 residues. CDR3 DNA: TGTGCCAGTAGTACACGGGACACGTCAGGGGGAGAGCAGTACTTC. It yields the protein CASSTRDTSGGEQYF.

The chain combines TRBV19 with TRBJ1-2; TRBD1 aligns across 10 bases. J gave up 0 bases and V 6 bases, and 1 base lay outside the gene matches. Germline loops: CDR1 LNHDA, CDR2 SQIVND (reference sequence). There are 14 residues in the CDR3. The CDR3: CASSDRGPNYGYTF. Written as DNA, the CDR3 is TGTGCCAGTAGCGACAGGGGGCCTAACTATGGCTACACCTTC. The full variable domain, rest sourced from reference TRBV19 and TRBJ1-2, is DGGITQSPKYLFRKEGQNVTLSCEQNLNHDAMYWYRQDPGQGLRLIYYSQIVNDFQKGDIAEGYSVSREKKESFPLTVTSAQKNPTAFYLCASSDRGPNYGYTFGSGTRLTVV.

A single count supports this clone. CDR3 region: CASSSGLAGDQETQYF. The CDR3 DNA reads as TGTGCCAGCAGCTCAGGACTAGCGGGGGACCAAGAGACCCAGTACTTC. The chain links TRBV7-9 to TRBJ2-5, with 13 nucleotides matching TRBD2. The V gene end was trimmed by 4 bases and the J gene end by 0 bases; junction bases not matched to a gene: 2. Germline lookup yields CDR1 SEHNR and CDR2 FQNEAQ (reference sequence). The CDR3 loop spans 16 amino acids.

For the CDR3, the DNA is TGCGCCAGCAGCTCCACGGGGGTCGGGGAGCTGTTTTTT. Translation: CASSSTGVGELFF. The genes are TRBV5-1 and TRBJ2-2, with D perhaps matching TRBD2 (6 bases). The germline V gene has CDR1 SGHRS and CDR2 YFSETQ. The CDR3 extends over 13 amino acids. The V end lost 3 bases, the J end lost 7 bases, and 10 bases lay between the germline ends. Based on the CDR3 plus reference TRBV5-1 and TRBJ2-2, the full variable domain is KAGVTQTPRYLIKTRGQQVTLSCSPISGHRSVSWYQQTPGQGLQFLFEYFSETQRNKGNFPGRFSGRQFSNSRSEMNVSTLELGDSALYLCASSSTGVGELFFGEGSRLTVL.

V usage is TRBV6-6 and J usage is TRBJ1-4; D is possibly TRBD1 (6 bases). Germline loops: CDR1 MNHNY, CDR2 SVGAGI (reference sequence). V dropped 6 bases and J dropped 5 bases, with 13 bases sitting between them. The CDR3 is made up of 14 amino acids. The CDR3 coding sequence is TGTGCCAGCAGCCCCCCAGGGGCAAATGAAAAACTGTTTTTT. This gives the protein CASSPPGANEKLFF.

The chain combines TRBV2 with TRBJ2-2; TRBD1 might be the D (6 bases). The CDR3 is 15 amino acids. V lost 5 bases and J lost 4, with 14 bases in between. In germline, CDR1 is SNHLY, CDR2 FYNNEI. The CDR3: CASSSATGFTGELFF. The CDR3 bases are TGTGCCAGCAGTAGCGCTACAGGGTTCACCGGGGAGCTGTTTTTT.

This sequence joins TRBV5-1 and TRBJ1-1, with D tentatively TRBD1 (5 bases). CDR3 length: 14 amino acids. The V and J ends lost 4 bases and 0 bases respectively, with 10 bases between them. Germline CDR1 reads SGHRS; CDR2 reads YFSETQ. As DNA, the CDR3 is TGCGCCAGCAGCATACAGGACATGAACACTGAAGCTTTCTTT. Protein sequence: CASSIQDMNTEAFF.

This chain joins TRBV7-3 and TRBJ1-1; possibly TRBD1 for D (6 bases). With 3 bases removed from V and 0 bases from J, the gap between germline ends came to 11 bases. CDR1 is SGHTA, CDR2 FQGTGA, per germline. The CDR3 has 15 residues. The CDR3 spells CASSLTGQMNTEAFF. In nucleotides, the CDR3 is TGTGCCAGCAGCTTGACCGGACAGATGAACACTGAAGCTTTCTTT.

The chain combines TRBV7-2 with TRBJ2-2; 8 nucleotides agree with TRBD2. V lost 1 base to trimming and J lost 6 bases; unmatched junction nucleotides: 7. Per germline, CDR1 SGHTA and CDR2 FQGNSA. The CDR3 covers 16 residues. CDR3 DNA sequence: TGTGCCAGCAGCTTAGAGGGAGCAGCGGGGGCCGGGGAGCTGTTTTTT. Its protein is CASSLEGAAGAGELFF.

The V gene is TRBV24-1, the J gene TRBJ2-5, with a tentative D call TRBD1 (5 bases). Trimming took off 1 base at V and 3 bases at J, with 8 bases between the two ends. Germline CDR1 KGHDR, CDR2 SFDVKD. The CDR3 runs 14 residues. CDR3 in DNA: TGTGCCACCAGTGATTTTAAGGGGAAAGAGACCCAGTACTTC. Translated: CATSDFKGKETQYF.

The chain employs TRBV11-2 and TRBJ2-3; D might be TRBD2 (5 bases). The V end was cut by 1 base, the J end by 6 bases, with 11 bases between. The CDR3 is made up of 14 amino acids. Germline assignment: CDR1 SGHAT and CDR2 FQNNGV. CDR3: CASSLALRTDTQYF. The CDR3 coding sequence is TGTGCCAGCAGCTTAGCTCTACGGACTGATACGCAGTATTTT.

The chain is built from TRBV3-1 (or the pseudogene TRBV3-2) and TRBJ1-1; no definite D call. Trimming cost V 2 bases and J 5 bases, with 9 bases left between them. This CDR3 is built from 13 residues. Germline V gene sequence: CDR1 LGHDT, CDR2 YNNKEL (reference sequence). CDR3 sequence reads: CASSQQVGTEAFF. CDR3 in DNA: TGTGCCAGCAGCCAACAGGTAGGAACTGAAGCTTTCTTT.

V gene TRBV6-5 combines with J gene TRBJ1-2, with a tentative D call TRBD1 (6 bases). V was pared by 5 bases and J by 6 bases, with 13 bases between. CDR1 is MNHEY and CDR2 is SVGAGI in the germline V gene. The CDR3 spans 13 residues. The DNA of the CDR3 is TGTGCCAGCAGTCCCGGAGGGGGGGATGGCTACACCTTC. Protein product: CASSPGGGDGYTF.

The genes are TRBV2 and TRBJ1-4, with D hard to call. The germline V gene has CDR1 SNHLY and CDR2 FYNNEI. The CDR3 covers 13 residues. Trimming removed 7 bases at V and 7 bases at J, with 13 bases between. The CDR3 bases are TGTGCCAGCAACCCCTTGACAATTGAAAAACTGTTTTTT. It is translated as CASNPLTIEKLFF. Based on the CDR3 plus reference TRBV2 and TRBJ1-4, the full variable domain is EPEVTQTPSHQVTQMGQEVILRCVPISNHLYFYWYRQILGQKVEFLVSFYNNEISEKSEIFDDQFSVERPDGSNFTLKIRSTKLEDSAMYFCASNPLTIEKLFFGSGTQLSVL.

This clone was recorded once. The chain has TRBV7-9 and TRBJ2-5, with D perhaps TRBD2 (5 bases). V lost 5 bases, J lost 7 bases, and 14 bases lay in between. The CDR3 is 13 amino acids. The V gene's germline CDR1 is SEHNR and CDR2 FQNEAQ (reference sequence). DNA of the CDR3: TGTGCCAGCAGCCCGGACCTAAGCGGGACCCAGTACTTC. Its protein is CASSPDLSGTQYF.

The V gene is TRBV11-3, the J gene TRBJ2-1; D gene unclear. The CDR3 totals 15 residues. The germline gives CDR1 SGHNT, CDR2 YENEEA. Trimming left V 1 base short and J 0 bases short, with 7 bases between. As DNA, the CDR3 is TGTGCCAGCAGCTTAGGCGGAAGCTCCTACAATGAGCAGTTCTTC. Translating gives CASSLGGSSYNEQFF.

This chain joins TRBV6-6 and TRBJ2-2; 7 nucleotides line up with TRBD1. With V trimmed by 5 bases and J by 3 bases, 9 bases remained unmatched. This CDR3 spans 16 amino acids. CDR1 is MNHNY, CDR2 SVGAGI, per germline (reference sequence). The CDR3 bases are TGTGCCAGCAGTCTTCCTAGGGGGCTGGACACCGGGGAGCTGTTTTTT. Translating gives CASSLPRGLDTGELFF.

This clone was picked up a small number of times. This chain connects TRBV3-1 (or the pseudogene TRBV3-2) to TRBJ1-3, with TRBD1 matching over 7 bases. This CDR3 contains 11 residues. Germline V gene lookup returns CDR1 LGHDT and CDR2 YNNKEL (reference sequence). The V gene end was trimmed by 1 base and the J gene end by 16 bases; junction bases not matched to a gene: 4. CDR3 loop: CASSQGGDSYF. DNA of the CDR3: TGTGCCAGCAGCCAAGGGGGGGACAGCTATTTT.

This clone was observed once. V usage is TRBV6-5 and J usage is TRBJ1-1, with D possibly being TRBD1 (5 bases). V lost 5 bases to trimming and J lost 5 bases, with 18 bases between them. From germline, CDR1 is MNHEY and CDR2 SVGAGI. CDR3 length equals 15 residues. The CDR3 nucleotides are TGTGCCAGCAGTCCGCATGGGGCAGGGCGGACTGAAGCTTTCTTT. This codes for CASSPHGAGRTEAFF.

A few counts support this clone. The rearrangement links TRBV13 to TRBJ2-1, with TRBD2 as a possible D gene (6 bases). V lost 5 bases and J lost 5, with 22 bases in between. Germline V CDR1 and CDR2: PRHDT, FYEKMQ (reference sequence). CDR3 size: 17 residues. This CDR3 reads CASSPPGTFYDHNEQFF. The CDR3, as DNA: TGTGCCAGCAGCCCCCCCGGGACTTTCTACGACCACAATGAGCAGTTCTTC.

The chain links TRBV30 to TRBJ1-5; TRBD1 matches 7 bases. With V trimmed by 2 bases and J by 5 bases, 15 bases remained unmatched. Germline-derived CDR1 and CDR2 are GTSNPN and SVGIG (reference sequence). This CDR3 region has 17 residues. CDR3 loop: CAWSRDSLTTRDQPQHF. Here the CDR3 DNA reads TGTGCCTGGAGTCGGGACAGTCTTACTACCAGGGATCAGCCCCAGCATTTT.

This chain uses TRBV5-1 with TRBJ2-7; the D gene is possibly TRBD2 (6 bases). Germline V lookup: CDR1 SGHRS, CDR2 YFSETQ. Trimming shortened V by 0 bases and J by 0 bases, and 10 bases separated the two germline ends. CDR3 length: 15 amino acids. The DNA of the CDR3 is TGCGCCAGCAGCTTGGTTGGCGGGATCTCCTACGAGCAGTACTTC. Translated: CASSLVGGISYEQYF.

The DNA of the CDR3 is TGTGCCAGCAGCGTTGGAGCGGGGGGGCAGGATACGCAGTATTTT. As protein: CASSVGAGGQDTQYF. J is TRBJ2-3 and V is TRBV9; 10 positions match TRBD2. This CDR3 has 15 residues. The germline gives CDR1 SGDLS, CDR2 YYNGEE. J lost 6 bases, V lost 2 bases, and 6 bases had no gene match.

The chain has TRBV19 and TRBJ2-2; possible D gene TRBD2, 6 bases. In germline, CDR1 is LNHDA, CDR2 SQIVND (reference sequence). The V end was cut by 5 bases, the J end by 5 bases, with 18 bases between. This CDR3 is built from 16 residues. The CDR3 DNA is TGTGCCAGTAGTCCCGTGAACTTGGCGGGGACCGGGGAGCTGTTTTTT. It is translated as CASSPVNLAGTGELFF.

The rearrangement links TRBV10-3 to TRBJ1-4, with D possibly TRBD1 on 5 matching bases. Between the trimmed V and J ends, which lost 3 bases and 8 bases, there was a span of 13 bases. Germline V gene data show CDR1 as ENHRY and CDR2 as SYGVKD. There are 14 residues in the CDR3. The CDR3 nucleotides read TGTGCCATCAGTGATGACAGCGAGAAAGAAAAACTGTTTTTT. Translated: CAISDDSEKEKLFF.

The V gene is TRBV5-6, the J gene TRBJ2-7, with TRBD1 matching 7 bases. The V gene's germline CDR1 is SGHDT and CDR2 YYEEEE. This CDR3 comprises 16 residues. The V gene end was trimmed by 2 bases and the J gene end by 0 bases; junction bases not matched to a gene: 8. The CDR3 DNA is TGTGCCAGCAGCTTTAGGGGGCCCAAGGCCTCCTACGAGCAGTACTTC. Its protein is CASSFRGPKASYEQYF.

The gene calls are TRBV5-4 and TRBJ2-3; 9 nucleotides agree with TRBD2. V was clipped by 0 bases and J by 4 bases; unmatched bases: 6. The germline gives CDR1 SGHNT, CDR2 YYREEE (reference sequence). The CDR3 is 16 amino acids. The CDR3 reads CASSLGGGRAADTQYF. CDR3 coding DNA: TGTGCCAGCAGCTTGGGCGGCGGGAGGGCGGCAGATACGCAGTATTTT. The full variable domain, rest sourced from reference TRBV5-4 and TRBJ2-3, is ETGVTQSPTHLIKTRGQQVTLRCSSQSGHNTVSWYQQALGQGPQFIFQYYREEENGRGNFPPRFSGLQFPNYSSELNVNALELDDSALYLCASSLGGGRAADTQYFGPGTRLTVL.

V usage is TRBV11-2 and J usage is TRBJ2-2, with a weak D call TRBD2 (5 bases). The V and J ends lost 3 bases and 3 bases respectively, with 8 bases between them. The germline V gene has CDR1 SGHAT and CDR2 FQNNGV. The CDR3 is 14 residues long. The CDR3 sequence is CASSFSEDTGELFF. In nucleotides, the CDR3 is TGTGCCAGCAGCTTCTCGGAGGACACCGGGGAGCTGTTTTTT.